This TCR gamma chain was observed in a study of gamma-delta chains in newborns, infants, children (dated by TCRdb to between 2019 and 2020). About the study as a whole: According to the study title, microbial exposure causes polyclonal expansion of innate gammadelta T cells right after birth. The study investigated how microbial exposure shaped innate gammadelta T cell populations in human newborns immediately after birth.

Comments on this clone: Its cognate antigen has yet to be identified. One base away there is no much larger clone; base qualities are not given.

The sequencer was an Illumina MiSeq. TCRdb processed the public reads again with the CATT caller, after which rows with matching DNA were combined. This sample has roughly 1,700 gamma-chain clones in its table, and approximately 12% of those were observed once. The top ten clones comprise approximately 53% of the sample. This TCR was recovered from a child who was a newborn, infant or young child, either healthy, febrile or measles-vaccinated (not recorded which). Specimen: blood.

The DNA is as follows: TGTGCCTTGTGGGGGAATGAGTTGGGCAAAAAAATCAAGGTATTT. Translated, it reads CALWGNELGKKIKVF. This chain joins TRGV9 to TRGJP. Spanning cysteine to phenylalanine, the CDR3 consists of 15 amino acids. Just CDR3 DNA is preserved here, 45 bases in frame from base 1. CDR1 and CDR2 are drawn from the germline V gene (reference sequence): GITISATS, ISYDGTV. V ends up 5 bases short and J 7 bases short, with an unmatched junction base count of 5.